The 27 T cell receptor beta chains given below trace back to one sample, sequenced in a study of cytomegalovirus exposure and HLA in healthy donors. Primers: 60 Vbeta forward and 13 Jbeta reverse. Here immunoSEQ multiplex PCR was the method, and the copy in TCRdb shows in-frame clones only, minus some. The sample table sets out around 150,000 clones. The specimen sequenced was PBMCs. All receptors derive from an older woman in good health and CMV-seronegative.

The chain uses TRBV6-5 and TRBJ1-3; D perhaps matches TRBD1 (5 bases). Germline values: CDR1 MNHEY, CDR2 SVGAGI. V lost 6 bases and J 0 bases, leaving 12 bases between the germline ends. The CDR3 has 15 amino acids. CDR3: CASRTTGYSGNTIYF. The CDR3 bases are TGTGCCAGCAGAACCACAGGTTACTCTGGAAACACCATATATTTT.

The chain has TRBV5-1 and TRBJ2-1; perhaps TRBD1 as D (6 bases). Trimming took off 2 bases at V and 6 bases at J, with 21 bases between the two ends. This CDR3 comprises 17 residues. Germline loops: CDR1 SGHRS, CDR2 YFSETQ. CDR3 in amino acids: CASSLPLQGLGFNEQFF. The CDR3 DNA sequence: TGCGCCAGCAGCTTACCCTTACAGGGCTTGGGATTCAATGAGCAGTTCTTC.

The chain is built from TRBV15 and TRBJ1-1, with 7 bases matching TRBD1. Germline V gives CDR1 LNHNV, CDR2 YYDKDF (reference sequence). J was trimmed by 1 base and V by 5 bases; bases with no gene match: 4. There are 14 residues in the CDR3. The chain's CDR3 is CATSPRQGNTEAFF. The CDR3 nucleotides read TGTGCCACCAGCCCCCGACAGGGGAACACTGAAGCTTTCTTT.

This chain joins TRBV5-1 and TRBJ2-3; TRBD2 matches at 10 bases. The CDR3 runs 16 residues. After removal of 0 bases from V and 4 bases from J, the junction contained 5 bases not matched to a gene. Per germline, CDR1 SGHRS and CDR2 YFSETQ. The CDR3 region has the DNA TGCGCCAGCAGCTTGGCCGGACTAGCGGTTTCAGATACGCAGTATTTT. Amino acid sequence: CASSLAGLAVSDTQYF.

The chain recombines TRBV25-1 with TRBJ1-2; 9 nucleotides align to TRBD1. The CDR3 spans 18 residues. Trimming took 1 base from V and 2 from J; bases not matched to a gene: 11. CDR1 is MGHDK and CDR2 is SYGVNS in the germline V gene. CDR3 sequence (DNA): TGTGCCAGCAGTGAATCCCCGGGACAGGGAAATTCGAACTATGGCTACACCTTC. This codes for CASSESPGQGNSNYGYTF.

CDR3 amino acids: CASSVSSTNTGELFF. CDR3 bases: TGTGCCAGCAGCGTCTCATCTACGAACACCGGGGAGCTGTTTTTT. The chain uses TRBV9 and TRBJ2-2, with unresolved D. Trimming shortened V by 2 bases and J by 0 bases, and 8 bases separated the two germline ends. The length of the CDR3 is 15 residues. Germline V gene lookup returns CDR1 SGDLS and CDR2 YYNGEE.

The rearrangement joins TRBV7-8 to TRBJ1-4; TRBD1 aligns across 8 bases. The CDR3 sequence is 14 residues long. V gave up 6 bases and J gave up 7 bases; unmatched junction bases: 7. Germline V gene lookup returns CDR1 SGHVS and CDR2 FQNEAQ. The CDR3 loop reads CASRAGGAFEKLFF. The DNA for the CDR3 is TGTGCCAGCAGGGCAGGGGGCGCATTTGAAAAACTGTTTTTT. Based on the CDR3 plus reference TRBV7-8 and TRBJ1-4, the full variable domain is GAGVSQSPRYKVAKRGQDVALRCDPISGHVSLFWYQQALGQGPEFLTYFQNEAQLDKSGLPSDRFFAERPEGSVSTLKIQRTQQEDSAVYLCASRAGGAFEKLFFGSGTQLSVL.

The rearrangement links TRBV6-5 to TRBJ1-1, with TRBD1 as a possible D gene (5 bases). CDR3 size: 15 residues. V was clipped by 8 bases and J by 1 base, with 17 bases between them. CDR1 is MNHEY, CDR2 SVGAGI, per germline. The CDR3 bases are TGTGCCAGCCACTATCTCCTGGGGCCGAACACTGAAGCTTTCTTT. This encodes CASHYLLGPNTEAFF.

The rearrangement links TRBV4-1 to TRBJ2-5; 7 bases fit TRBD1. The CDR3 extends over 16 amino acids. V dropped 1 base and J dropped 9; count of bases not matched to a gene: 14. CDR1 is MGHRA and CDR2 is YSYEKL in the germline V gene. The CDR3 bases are TGCGCCAGCAGCCAAGGCTCAAGACAGGGTCAAGGGGCCCAGTACTTC. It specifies CASSQGSRQGQGAQYF.

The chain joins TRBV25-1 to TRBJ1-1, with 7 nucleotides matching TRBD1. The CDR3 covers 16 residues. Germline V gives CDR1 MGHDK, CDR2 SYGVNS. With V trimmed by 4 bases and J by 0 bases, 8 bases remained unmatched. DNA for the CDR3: TGTGCCAGCAGTGGGGCGGGACAGCCTATGAACACTGAAGCTTTCTTT. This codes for CASSGAGQPMNTEAFF.

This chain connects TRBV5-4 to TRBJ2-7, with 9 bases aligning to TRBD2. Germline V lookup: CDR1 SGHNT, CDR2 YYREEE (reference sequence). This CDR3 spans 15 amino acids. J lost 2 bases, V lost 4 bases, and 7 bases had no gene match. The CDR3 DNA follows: TGTGCCAGCAGCCCGCGGGGGGGCGCAGCCTACGAGCAGTACTTC. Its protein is CASSPRGGAAYEQYF.

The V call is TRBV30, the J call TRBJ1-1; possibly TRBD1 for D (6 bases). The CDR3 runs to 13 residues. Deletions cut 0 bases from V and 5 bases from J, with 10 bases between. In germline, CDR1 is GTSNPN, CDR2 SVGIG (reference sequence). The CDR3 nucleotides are TGTGCCTGGAGTGTCCAGGGGAGAACTGAAGCTTTCTTT. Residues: CAWSVQGRTEAFF.

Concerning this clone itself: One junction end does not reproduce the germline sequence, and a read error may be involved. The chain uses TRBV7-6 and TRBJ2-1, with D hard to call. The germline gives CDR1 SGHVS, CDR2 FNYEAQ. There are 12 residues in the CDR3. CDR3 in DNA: TGTGCCAGCAGCTTATCCGGCGGTGAGCGGTTCTTC. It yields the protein CASSLSGGERFF.

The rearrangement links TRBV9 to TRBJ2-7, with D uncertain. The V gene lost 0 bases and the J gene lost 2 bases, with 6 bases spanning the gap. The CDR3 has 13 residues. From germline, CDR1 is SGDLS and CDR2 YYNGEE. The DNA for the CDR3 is TGTGCCAGCAGCGTAGACAGTACCTACGAGCAGTACTTC. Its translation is CASSVDSTYEQYF.

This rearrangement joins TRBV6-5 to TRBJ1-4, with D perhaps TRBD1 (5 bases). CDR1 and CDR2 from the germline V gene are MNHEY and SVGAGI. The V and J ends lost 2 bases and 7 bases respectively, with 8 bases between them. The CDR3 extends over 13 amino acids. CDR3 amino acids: CASSYGGTEKLFF. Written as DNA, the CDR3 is TGTGCCAGCAGTTACGGGGGGACTGAAAAACTGTTTTTT.

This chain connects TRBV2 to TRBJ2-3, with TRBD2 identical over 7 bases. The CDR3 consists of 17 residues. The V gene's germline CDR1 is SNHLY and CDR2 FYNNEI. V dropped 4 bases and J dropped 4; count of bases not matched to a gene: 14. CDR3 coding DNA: TGTGCCAGCAGTGGTGATTTGGGACTACCACCCTCAGATACGCAGTATTTT. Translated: CASSGDLGLPPSDTQYF.

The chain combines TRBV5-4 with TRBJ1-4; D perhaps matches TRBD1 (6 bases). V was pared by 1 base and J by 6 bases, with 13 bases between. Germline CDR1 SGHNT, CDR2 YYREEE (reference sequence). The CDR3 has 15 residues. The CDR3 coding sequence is TGTGCCAGCAGCTTGCAGGGGAGAGAGGATGAAAAACTGTTTTTT. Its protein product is CASSLQGREDEKLFF.

The CDR3 DNA reads TGTGCCAGCAGCTCCGGGACAGGGATAAGGTCTGAAGCTTTCTTT. It encodes CASSSGTGIRSEAFF. The chain recombines TRBV5-4 with TRBJ1-1, with TRBD1 matching over 9 bases. The germline V gene encodes CDR1 SGHNT and CDR2 YYREEE (reference sequence). This CDR3 has 15 amino acids. J lost 6 bases, V lost 3 bases, and 9 bases had no gene match. The variable domain in full, with the rest retrieved from reference TRBV5-4 and TRBJ1-1, is ETGVTQSPTHLIKTRGQQVTLRCSSQSGHNTVSWYQQALGQGPQFIFQYYREEENGRGNFPPRFSGLQFPNYSSELNVNALELDDSALYLCASSSGTGIRSEAFFGQGTRLTVV.

CDR3 bases: TGTGCCAGCAGTGGACGACAGGGCTATGGCTACACCTTC. This translates into CASSGRQGYGYTF. This rearrangement joins TRBV25-1 to TRBJ1-2; TRBD1 aligns across 7 bases. The V gene end was trimmed by 4 bases and the J gene end by 4 bases; junction bases not matched to a gene: 3. Germline-derived CDR1 and CDR2 are MGHDK and SYGVNS. The CDR3 extends over 13 amino acids.

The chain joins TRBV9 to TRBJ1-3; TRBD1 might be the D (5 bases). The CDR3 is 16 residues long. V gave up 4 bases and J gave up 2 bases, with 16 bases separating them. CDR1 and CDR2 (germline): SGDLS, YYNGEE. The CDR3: CASSPKEGRAGNTIYF. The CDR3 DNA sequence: TGTGCCAGCAGCCCGAAGGAGGGGAGGGCTGGAAACACCATATATTTT.

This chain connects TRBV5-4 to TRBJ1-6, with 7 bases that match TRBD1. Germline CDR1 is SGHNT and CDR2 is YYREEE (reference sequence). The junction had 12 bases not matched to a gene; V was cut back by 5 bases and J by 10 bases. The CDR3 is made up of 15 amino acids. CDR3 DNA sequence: TGTGCCAGCAGTTTTGGACAGGACTTAGGGTCACCCCTCCACTTT. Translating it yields CASSFGQDLGSPLHF.

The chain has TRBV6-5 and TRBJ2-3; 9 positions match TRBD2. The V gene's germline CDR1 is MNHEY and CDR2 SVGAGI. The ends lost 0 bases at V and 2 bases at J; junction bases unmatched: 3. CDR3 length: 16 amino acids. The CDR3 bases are TGTGCCAGCAGTTACTCAGCTAGCGGGGACACAGATACGCAGTATTTT. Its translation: CASSYSASGDTDTQYF.

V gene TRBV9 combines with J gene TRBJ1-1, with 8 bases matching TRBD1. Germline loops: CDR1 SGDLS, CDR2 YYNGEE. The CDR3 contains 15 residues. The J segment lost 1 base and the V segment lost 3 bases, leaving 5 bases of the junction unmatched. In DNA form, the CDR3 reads TGTGCCAGCAGCGAGCGGACAGGGCCGAACACTGAAGCTTTCTTT. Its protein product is CASSERTGPNTEAFF.

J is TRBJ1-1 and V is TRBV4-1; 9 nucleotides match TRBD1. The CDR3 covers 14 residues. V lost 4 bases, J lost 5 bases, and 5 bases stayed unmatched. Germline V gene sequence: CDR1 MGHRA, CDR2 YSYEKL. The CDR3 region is CASSPRDRGTEAFF. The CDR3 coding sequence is TGCGCCAGCAGCCCACGCGACAGGGGGACTGAAGCTTTCTTT.

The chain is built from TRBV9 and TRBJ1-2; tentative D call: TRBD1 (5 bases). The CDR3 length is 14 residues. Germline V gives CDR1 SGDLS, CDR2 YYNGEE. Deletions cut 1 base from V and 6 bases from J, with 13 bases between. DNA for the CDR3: TGTGCCAGCAGCGTATCGGGGGAGTCGGATGGCTACACCTTC. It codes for CASSVSGESDGYTF.

The CDR3: CASRQGLIPHSYNSPLHF. CDR3 nucleotide sequence: TGTGCCAGCAGGCAGGGATTGATCCCCCACTCCTATAATTCACCCCTCCACTTT. V gene TRBV27 combines with J gene TRBJ1-6; possible D gene TRBD1, 5 bases. The V gene's germline CDR1 is MNHEY and CDR2 SMNVEV (reference sequence). The CDR3 is 18 amino acids. Trimming removed 6 bases at V and 0 bases at J, with 18 bases between.

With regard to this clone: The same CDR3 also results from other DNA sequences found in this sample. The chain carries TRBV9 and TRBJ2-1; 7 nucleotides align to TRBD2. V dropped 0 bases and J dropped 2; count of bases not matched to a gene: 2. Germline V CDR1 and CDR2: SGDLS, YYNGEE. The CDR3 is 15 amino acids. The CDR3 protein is CASSVEAGAYNEQFF. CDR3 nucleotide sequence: TGTGCCAGCAGCGTAGAGGCGGGAGCCTACAATGAGCAGTTCTTC. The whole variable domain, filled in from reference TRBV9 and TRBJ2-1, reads DSGVTQTPKHLITATGQRVTLRCSPRSGDLSVYWYQQSLDQGLQFLIQYYNGEERAKGNILERFSAQQFPDLHSELNLSSLELGDSALYFCASSVEAGAYNEQFFGPGTRLTVL.